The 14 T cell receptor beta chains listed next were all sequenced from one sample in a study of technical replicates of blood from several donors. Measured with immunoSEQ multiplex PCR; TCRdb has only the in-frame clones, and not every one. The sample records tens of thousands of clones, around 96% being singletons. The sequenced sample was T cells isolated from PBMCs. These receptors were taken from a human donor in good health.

The DNA for the CDR3 is TGTGCCAGCAGCTTAGAGCTGTGGACTCCGCAGTTCTTC. It is translated as CASSLELWTPQFF. This chain links TRBV7-8 with TRBJ2-1, with D perhaps matching TRBD2 (5 bases). Per the germline V gene, CDR1 is SGHVS and CDR2 is FQNEAQ. The CDR3 has 13 amino acids. V was pared by 1 base and J by 12 bases, with 13 bases between.

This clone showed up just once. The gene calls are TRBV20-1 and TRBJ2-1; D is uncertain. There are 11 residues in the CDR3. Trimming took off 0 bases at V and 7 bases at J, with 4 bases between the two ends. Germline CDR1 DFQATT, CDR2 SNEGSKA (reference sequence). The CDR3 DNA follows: TGCAGTGCTAGAGATCAAAATGAGCAGTTCTTC. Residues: CSARDQNEQFF.

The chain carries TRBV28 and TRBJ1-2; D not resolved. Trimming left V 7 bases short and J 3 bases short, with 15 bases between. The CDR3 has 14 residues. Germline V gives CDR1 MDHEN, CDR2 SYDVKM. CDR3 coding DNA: TGTGCCAGCACCGTGCGGGGAGTCTACTATGGCTACACCTTC. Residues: CASTVRGVYYGYTF.

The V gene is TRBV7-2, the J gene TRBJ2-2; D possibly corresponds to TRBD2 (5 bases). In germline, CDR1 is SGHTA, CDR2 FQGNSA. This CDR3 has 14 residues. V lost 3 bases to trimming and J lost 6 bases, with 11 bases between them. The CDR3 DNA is TGTGCCAGCAGCTTCCGGGGATCACCCGGGGAGCTGTTTTTT. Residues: CASSFRGSPGELFF.

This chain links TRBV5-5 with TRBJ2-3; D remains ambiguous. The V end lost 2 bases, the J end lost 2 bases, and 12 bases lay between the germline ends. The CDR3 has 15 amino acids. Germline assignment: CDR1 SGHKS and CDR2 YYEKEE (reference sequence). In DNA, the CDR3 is TGTGCCAGCAGCTTAATTTGGCGGTTCACAGATACGCAGTATTTT. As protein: CASSLIWRFTDTQYF.

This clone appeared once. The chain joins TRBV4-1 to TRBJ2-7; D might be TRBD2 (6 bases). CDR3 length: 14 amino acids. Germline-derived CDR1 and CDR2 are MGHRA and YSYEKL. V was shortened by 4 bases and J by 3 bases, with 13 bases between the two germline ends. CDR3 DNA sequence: TGCGCCAGCAGCCCCGTTGGGGGGAGCTACGAGCAGTACTTC. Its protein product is CASSPVGGSYEQYF.

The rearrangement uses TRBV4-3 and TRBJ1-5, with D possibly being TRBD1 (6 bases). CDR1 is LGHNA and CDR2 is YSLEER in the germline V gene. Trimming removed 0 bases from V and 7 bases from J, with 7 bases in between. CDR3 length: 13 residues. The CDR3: CASSQDQGQPQHF. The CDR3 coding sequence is TGCGCCAGCAGCCAAGATCAGGGGCAGCCCCAGCATTTT.

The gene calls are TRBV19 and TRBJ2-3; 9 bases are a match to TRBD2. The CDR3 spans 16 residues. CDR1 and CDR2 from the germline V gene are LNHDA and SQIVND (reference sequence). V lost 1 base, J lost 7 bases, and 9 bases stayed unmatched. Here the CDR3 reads CASSIVSSGRRHTQYF. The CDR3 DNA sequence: TGTGCCAGTAGTATAGTTTCCAGCGGGAGGAGGCATACGCAGTATTTT.

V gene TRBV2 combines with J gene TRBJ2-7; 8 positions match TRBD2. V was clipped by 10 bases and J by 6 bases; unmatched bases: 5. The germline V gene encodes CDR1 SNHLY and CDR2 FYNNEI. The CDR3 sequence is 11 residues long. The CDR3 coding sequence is TGTGCCACTCCAGGGACTAGCGAGCAGTACTTC. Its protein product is CATPGTSEQYF.

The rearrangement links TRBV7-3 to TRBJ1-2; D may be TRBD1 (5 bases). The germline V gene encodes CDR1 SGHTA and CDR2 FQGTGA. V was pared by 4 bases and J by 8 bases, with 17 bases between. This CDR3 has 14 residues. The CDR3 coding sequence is TGTGCCAGCAGCTCGGGCGGCAGGGTGGTCGGCTACACCTTC. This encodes CASSSGGRVVGYTF.

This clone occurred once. The CDR3, as DNA: TGTGCCAGCTCACCGCAGGATAACTATGGCTACACCTTC. Translated, it gives CASSPQDNYGYTF. This chain links TRBV18 with TRBJ1-2; D remains ambiguous. The CDR3 extends over 13 amino acids. Germline V gene lookup returns CDR1 KGHSH and CDR2 LQKENI. Trimming shortened V by 3 bases and J by 1 base, and 6 bases separated the two germline ends.

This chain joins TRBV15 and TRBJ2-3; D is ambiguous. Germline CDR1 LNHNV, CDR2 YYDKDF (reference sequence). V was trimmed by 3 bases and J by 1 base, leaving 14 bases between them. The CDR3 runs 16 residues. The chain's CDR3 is CATSSRRVLGTDTQYF. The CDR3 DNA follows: TGTGCCACCAGCAGCCGACGGGTTCTGGGCACAGATACGCAGTATTTT.

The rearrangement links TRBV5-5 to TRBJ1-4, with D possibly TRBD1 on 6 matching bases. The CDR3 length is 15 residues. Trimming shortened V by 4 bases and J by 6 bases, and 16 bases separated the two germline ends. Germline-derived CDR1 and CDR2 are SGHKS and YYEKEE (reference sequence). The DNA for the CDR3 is TGTGCCAGCAGCCCGAGAGGACAGCCCGATGAAAAACTGTTTTTT. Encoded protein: CASSPRGQPDEKLFF.

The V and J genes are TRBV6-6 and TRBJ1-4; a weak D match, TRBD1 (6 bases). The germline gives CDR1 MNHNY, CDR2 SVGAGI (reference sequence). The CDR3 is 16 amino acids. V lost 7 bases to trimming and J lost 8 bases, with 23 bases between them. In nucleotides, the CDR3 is TGTGCCAGCACCCTCGATCGGACAGCCATAGGGGAAAAACTGTTTTTT. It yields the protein CASTLDRTAIGEKLFF.